This TCR beta chain was sequenced for a study of identical twins. Broader study findings: Out-of-frame alpha sequences common to twins were enriched for low generation probability. In cord blood, abundant beta clonotypes had fewer insertions; memory showed no trend. Cross-sectional statistical analysis was relied on for the conclusions, without the same donors being followed. Invariant MAIT and iNKT cells could partly confound zero-insertion analyses.

On this clonotype itself: The target antigen is unknown.

TCRdb ran MiXCR on the 5' RACE reads and lists one entry per CDR3 protein. The sample includes a few hundred thousand distinct CDR3 sequences, less than 20% of them seen just once. The material sequenced was naive T cells sorted from blood. This sequence originates from a man aged 45-60 years in good health.

CDR3 sequence reads: CASSLRSTGQGLNIQYF. Here the CDR3 DNA reads TGTGCCAGCAGTTTACGTTCTACTGGACAGGGCTTAAACATTCAGTACTTC. This chain uses TRBV12-3 or TRBV12-4 with TRBJ2-4; 8 bases are a match to TRBD1. The V segment lost 2 bases and the J segment 6 bases; nucleotides outside the gene matches: 12. The CDR3 has 17 residues.